This TCR beta chain derives from a study of regulatory T cells in long-lasting Graves disease. With iRepertoire HTBI primers and Arm-PCR of CDR3 regions, TCR beta libraries were built. One entry per CDR3 protein results from TCRdb running MiXCR on the multiplex PCR reads. The sample contains around 400,000 distinct CDR3 sequences, 12% of which appear only once. Time point specified: newly diagnosed GD, antithyroid drugs for less than 3 months. From PBMCs, RNA was extracted and then used to make the TCR library. The CDR3 has 18 amino acids. Germline V gene sequence: CDR1 LNHDA, CDR2 SQIVND (reference sequence). The V gene end was trimmed by 5 bases and the J gene end by 0 bases; junction bases not matched to a gene: 13. These data are also associated with another study on T cells in Graves' hyperthyroidism and ophthalmopathy.

The genes are TRBV19 and TRBJ2-4; 7 nucleotides match TRBD1. The clonotype was recovered from a woman under 30 with Graves disease. The material was peripheral blood mononuclear cells (PBMCs), obtained at new diagnosis, from a patient treated with antithyroid drugs. The CDR3 DNA reads as TGTGCCAGTAGTTTACAGGGGAATACTCTTCTAGCCAAAAACATTCAGTACTTC. Its translation: CASSLQGNTLLAKNIQYF.